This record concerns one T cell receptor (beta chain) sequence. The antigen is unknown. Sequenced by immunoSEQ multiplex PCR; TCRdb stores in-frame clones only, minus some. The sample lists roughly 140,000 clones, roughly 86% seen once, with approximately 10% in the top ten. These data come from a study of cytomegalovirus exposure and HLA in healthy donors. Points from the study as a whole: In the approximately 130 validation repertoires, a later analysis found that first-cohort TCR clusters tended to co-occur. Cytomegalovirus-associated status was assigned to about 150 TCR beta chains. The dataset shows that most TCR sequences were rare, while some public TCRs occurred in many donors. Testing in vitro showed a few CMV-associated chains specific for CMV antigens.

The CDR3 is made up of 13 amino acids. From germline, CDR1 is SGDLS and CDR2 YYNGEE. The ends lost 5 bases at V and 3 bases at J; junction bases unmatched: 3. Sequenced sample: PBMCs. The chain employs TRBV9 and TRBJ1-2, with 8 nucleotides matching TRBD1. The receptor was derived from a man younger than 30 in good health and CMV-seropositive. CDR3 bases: TGTGCCAGCAGGCCAGGGGGCGACTATGGCTACACCTTC. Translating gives CASRPGGDYGYTF. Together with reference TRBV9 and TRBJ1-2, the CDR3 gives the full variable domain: DSGVTQTPKHLITATGQRVTLRCSPRSGDLSVYWYQQSLDQGLQFLIQYYNGEERAKGNILERFSAQQFPDLHSELNLSSLELGDSALYFCASRPGGDYGYTFGSGTRLTVV.